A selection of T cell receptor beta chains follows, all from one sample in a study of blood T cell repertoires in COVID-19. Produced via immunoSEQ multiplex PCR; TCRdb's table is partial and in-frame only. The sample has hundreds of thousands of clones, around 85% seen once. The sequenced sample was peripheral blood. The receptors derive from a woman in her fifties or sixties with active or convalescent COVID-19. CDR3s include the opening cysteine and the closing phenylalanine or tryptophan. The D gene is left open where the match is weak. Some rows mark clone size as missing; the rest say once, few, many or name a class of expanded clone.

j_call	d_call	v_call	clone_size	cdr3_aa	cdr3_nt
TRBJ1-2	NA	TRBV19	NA	CASSSGSPRGYTF	TGTGCCAGTAGTAGTGGCAGTCCTCGGGGTTACACCTTC
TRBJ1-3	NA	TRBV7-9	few	CASSPGNLGNTIYF	TGTGCCAGCAGCCCAGGGAATTTGGGGAACACCATATATTTT
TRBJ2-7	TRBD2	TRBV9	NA	CASSPMGTSGTYEQYF	TGTGCCAGCAGCCCAATGGGGACTAGCGGGACCTACGAGCAGTACTTC
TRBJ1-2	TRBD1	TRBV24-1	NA	CATSRSGQGRDYGYTF	TGTGCCACCTCACGATCGGGACAGGGAAGGGACTATGGCTACACCTTC
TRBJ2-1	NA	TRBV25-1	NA	CASSDRRSGQQFF	TGTGCCAGCAGTGACCGTCGAAGCGGGCAGCAGTTCTTC
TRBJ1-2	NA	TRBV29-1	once	CSGGTDGYTF	TGCAGCGGCGGAACGGATGGCTACACCTTC
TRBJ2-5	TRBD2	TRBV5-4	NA	CASSGGTSGFQETQYF	TGTGCCAGCAGCGGCGGGACTAGCGGATTCCAAGAGACCCAGTACTTC
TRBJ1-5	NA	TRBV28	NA	CASSLPIRGQPQHF	TGTGCCAGCAGTTTGCCGATTAGGGGTCAGCCCCAGCATTTT
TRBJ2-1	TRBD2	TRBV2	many	CASSPTSGIYNEQFF	TGTGCCAGCAGTCCCACTAGCGGGATCTACAATGAGCAGTTCTTC
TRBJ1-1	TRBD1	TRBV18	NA	CASSLGTGGPLNTEAFF	TGTGCCAGCTCACTCGGGACAGGGGGCCCCTTGAACACTGAAGCTTTCTTT
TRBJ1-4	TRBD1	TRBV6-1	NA	CASSDSTGLGNEKLFF	TGTGCCAGCAGTGATTCGACAGGGTTGGGGAATGAAAAACTGTTTTTT
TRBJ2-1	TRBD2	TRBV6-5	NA	CASSFSGSSYNEQFF	TGTGCCAGCAGTTTCAGCGGGAGCTCCTACAATGAGCAGTTCTTC
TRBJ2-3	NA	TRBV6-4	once	CASSITSGYTDTQYF	TGTGCCAGCAGTATTACCTCGGGGTACACAGATACGCAGTATTTT
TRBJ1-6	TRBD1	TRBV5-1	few	CASSRTGRNSPLHF	TGCGCCAGCAGCAGGACAGGGCGAAATTCACCCCTCCACTTT
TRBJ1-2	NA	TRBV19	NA	CASSVTRGSYTF	TGTGCCAGTAGTGTCACCCGGGGGAGCTACACCTTC
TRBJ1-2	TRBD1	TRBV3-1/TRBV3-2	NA	CASSPPGQGRNGYTF	TGTGCCAGCAGCCCTCCGGGACAGGGTCGAAATGGCTACACCTTC
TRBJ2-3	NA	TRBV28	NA	CASSLGHPDTQYF	TGTGCCAGCAGTTTAGGACACCCAGATACGCAGTATTTT
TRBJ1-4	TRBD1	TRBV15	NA	CATSRGDRGEKLFF	TGTGCCACCAGCAGGGGTGACAGGGGTGAAAAACTGTTTTTT
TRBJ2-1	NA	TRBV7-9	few	CASSPNTFPRGFF	TGTGCCAGCAGCCCAAACACCTTTCCCCGAGGCTTCTTC
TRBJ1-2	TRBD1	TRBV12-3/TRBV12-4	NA	CASSFGTDYGYTF	TGTGCCAGCAGTTTTGGGACAGACTATGGCTACACCTTC
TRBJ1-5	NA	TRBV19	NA	CASSTQEGGNQPQHF	TGTGCCAGTAGTACCCAGGAGGGTGGCAATCAGCCCCAGCATTTT
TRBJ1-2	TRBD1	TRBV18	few	CASSPKTGGNGYTF	TGTGCCAGCTCACCTAAGACAGGGGGCAATGGCTACACCTTC
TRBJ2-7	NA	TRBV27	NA	CASSLASTYEQYF	TGTGCCAGCAGTCTAGCGTCGACCTACGAGCAGTACTTC
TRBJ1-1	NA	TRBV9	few	CASSPRHQKDTEAFF	TGTGCCAGCAGCCCCCGACATCAAAAGGACACTGAAGCTTTCTTT
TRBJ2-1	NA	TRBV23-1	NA	CASSQREGGYNEQFF	TGCGCCAGCAGTCAAAGGGAGGGGGGGTACAATGAGCAGTTCTTC
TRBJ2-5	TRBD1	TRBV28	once	CASSFPLYRGRETQYF	TGTGCCAGCAGTTTCCCTTTATACAGGGGACGGGAGACCCAGTACTTC
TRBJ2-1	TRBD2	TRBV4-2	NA	CASSQVASGSNNEQFF	TGTGCCAGCAGCCAAGTAGCTAGCGGGAGTAATAACGAGCAGTTCTTC
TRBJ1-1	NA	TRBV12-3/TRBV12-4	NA	CASRIQEYTEAFF	TGTGCCAGCAGAATACAGGAGTACACTGAAGCTTTCTTT
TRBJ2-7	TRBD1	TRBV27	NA	CASSFLDRGNEQYF	TGTGCCAGCAGTTTTTTGGACAGGGGAAACGAGCAGTACTTC
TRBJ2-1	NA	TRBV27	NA	CASSESGRPYNEQFF	TGTGCCAGCAGTGAGAGCGGGCGGCCCTACAATGAGCAGTTCTTC
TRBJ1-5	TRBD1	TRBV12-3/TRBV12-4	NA	CASRSGGLQPQHF	TGTGCCAGCAGGTCAGGGGGCCTTCAGCCCCAGCATTTT
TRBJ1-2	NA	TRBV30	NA	CAWSWQGALGYTF	TGTGCCTGGAGTTGGCAGGGCGCCCTTGGCTACACCTTC
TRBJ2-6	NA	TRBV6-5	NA	CASTLLPGGANVLTF	TGTGCCAGCACCTTACTTCCAGGTGGGGCCAACGTCCTGACTTTC
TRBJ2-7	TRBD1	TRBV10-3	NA	CAIKGTGGESYEQYF	TGTGCCATCAAGGGGACAGGGGGGGAGTCCTACGAGCAGTACTTC
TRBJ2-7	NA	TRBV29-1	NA	CSVRGPYEQYF	TGCAGCGTTAGGGGTCCCTACGAGCAGTACTTC